The present entry profiles one T cell receptor beta chain with its context. The source of the sample is a study of control samples from healthy donors and cancer patients. CDR3 length: 12 amino acids. V lost 6 bases and J lost 3, with 6 bases in between. Germline V CDR1 and CDR2: SNHLY, FYNNEI. The table came from immunoSEQ multiplex PCR; TCRdb's copy has only in-frame clones and leaves some out. This sample has 85,000 to 95,000 clones, with roughly four fifths found just once. The TCR comes from a woman aged 55-70 years in good health. Sequenced sample: blood. The rearrangement uses TRBV2 and TRBJ2-1; perhaps TRBD1 as D (5 bases). The CDR3 protein is CASRDNYNEQFF. CDR3 bases: TGTGCCAGCAGGGACAACTACAATGAGCAGTTCTTC.